These 12 T cell receptor beta chains were all obtained from the same sample, sequenced in a study of T cell responses to AZD1222 COVID-19 vaccine (dated by TCRdb to about 2021). The method was the immunoSEQ multiplex PCR assay. Imported from immuneACCESS, the table was reduced by TCRdb to in-frame sequences with V and J called. These copies leave out some clones; in studies compared against another copy, an unresolved V gene accounts for under half, and the cause of the remainder is not known. Present in this sample are 150,000 to 200,000 clones, 85% to 95% of which were seen just once. Roughly 1.3% of the sample is held by the ten biggest clonotypes. The meaning of the sample's time point label: baseline before first vaccination. The sample was peripheral blood, taken on day 0 of AZD1222 vaccination. These receptors all stem from an adult in good health.

Here the CDR3 reads CASSYPEYEQYF. The CDR3 DNA follows: TGTGCCAGCAGTTACCCGGAGTACGAGCAGTACTTC. The V and J genes are TRBV6-2 or TRBV6-3 and TRBJ2-7; D unresolved. With 2 bases removed from V and 4 bases from J, the gap between germline ends came to 6 bases. In germline, CDR1 is MNHEY, CDR2 SVGEGT. The CDR3 covers 12 residues.

The chain links TRBV6-5 to TRBJ2-4; 10 bases are a match to TRBD2. Germline-derived CDR1 and CDR2 are MNHEY and SVGAGI. This CDR3 has 13 amino acids. V gave up 6 bases and J gave up 5 bases; unmatched junction bases: 1. CDR3 bases: TGTGCCAGCAGCCTAGCGGGGGAAAACATTCAGTACTTC. Amino acids: CASSLAGENIQYF.

The CDR3 loop reads CASSYGTPYGYTF. The CDR3, as DNA: TGTGCCAGCAGTTACGGGACCCCCTATGGCTACACCTTC. The rearrangement uses TRBV6-5 and TRBJ1-2, with D perhaps matching TRBD1 (5 bases). The CDR3 has 13 residues. Germline assignment: CDR1 MNHEY and CDR2 SVGAGI. Trimming shortened V by 2 bases and J by 4 bases, and 8 bases separated the two germline ends.

The chain has TRBV5-1 and TRBJ2-3; 11 nucleotides align to TRBD2. CDR3 size: 16 residues. The trim removed 4 bases at V and 4 bases at J, leaving 8 bases unmatched. Germline V gene data show CDR1 as SGHRS and CDR2 as YFSETQ. This chain's CDR3 is CASSLSGGAEADTQYF. The CDR3 DNA reads as TGCGCCAGCAGCCTTAGCGGGGGGGCCGAGGCAGATACGCAGTATTTT.

V and J are TRBV7-9 and TRBJ1-2; the D gene is possibly TRBD1 (5 bases). V was cut by 5 bases and J by 0 bases, with 7 bases left in between. This CDR3 is built from 13 residues. Germline CDR1 reads SEHNR; CDR2 reads FQNEAQ (reference sequence). The CDR3 DNA follows: TGTGCCAGCAGCCTGACAGCTAACTATGGCTACACCTTC. This translates into CASSLTANYGYTF.

The chain combines TRBV9 with TRBJ2-3, with D perhaps TRBD1 (6 bases). The germline V gene has CDR1 SGDLS and CDR2 YYNGEE. This CDR3 comprises 15 residues. The ends were cut back, 3 bases at V and 2 bases at J, with 13 bases in the middle. This chain's CDR3 is CASSGTGWVTDTQYF. In DNA form, the CDR3 reads TGTGCCAGCAGCGGTACAGGGTGGGTCACAGATACGCAGTATTTT. Together with reference TRBV9 and TRBJ2-3, the CDR3 gives the full variable domain: DSGVTQTPKHLITATGQRVTLRCSPRSGDLSVYWYQQSLDQGLQFLIQYYNGEERAKGNILERFSAQQFPDLHSELNLSSLELGDSALYFCASSGTGWVTDTQYFGPGTRLTVL.

The gene calls are TRBV5-1 and TRBJ2-5; 7 bases line up with TRBD1. From germline, CDR1 is SGHRS and CDR2 YFSETQ. The CDR3 loop spans 15 amino acids. Trimming removed 0 bases from V and 0 bases from J; junction bases left unmatched: 2. The CDR3 sequence: CASSLVGQDQETQYF. The CDR3, as DNA: TGCGCCAGCAGCTTGGTTGGACAGGACCAAGAGACCCAGTACTTC. The full variable domain, completed using reference TRBV5-1 and TRBJ2-5, is KAGVTQTPRYLIKTRGQQVTLSCSPISGHRSVSWYQQTPGQGLQFLFEYFSETQRNKGNFPGRFSGRQFSNSRSEMNVSTLELGDSALYLCASSLVGQDQETQYFGPGTRLLVL.

This clone was seen a handful of times. Other nucleotide sequences from this sample produce the same CDR3. The V and J genes are TRBV7-3 and TRBJ1-6, with TRBD1 as a possible D gene (5 bases). Trimming took off 5 bases at V and 8 bases at J, with 16 bases between the two ends. Per germline, CDR1 SGHTA and CDR2 FQGTGA. The CDR3 extends over 15 amino acids. The chain's CDR3 is CASSLTSGSDSPLHF. DNA for the CDR3: TGTGCCAGCAGCCTCACCTCAGGGTCGGATTCACCCCTCCACTTT.

The chain couples TRBV19 to TRBJ1-2; D perhaps matches TRBD1 (6 bases). V was shortened by 9 bases and J by 2 bases, with 16 bases between the two germline ends. Germline CDR1 and CDR2: LNHDA and SQIVND (reference sequence). This CDR3 is 14 amino acids long. The CDR3 DNA sequence: TGTGCCAGCGAGGGGGGGCGTCCCAACTATGGCTACACCTTC. Protein sequence: CASEGGRPNYGYTF. Using reference TRBV19 and TRBJ1-2 for the parts outside the CDR3, the full variable domain is DGGITQSPKYLFRKEGQNVTLSCEQNLNHDAMYWYRQDPGQGLRLIYYSQIVNDFQKGDIAEGYSVSREKKESFPLTVTSAQKNPTAFYLCASEGGRPNYGYTFGSGTRLTVV.

The rearrangement uses TRBV29-1 and TRBJ1-2; 8 nucleotides agree with TRBD1. This CDR3 comprises 16 residues. Germline trimming cut 4 bases from V and 8 bases from J; bases unmatched to any gene: 18. Per germline, CDR1 SQVTM and CDR2 ANQGSEA. CDR3 nucleotides: TGCAGCGTTGGTAGGGCAGGGGGCGCGATGATTGAAGGCTACACCTTC. This sequence encodes CSVGRAGGAMIEGYTF.

The V gene is TRBV28, the J gene TRBJ2-6, with D unresolved. CDR3 length equals 15 residues. Per the germline V gene, CDR1 is MDHEN and CDR2 is SYDVKM. Between the trimmed V and J ends, which lost 5 bases and 0 bases, there was a span of 8 bases. This CDR3 is CASSLVASGANVLTF. CDR3 coding DNA: TGTGCCAGCAGTCTGGTGGCCTCTGGGGCCAACGTCCTGACTTTC.

This chain joins TRBV28 and TRBJ2-7, with D unclear. The germline V gene encodes CDR1 MDHEN and CDR2 SYDVKM. This CDR3 region has 12 residues. With 6 bases removed from V and 6 bases from J, the gap between germline ends came to 12 bases. This CDR3 is CASSRTVAEQYF. The DNA of the CDR3 is TGTGCCAGCAGCCGGACGGTCGCCGAGCAGTACTTC.